The 14 T cell receptor beta chains in this list originate from one sample, sequenced in a study of T cells after posttransplantation cyclophosphamide. The table came from immunoSEQ multiplex PCR; TCRdb's copy has only in-frame clones and leaves some out. The sample has tens of thousands of clones, 85% to 95% seen once; the top ten hold approximately 2.7%. Sequenced sample: PBMCs. These receptor sequences come from a woman aged 25 to 45 in good health and a related stem cell transplant donor.

The CDR3 reads CASSLLEKLFF. The CDR3 DNA follows: TGTGCCAGCAGCCTTCTGGAAAAACTGTTTTTT. The chain links TRBV28 to TRBJ1-4; D unresolved. The CDR3 is 11 residues long. CDR1 is MDHEN, CDR2 SYDVKM, per germline. Trimming shortened V by 6 bases and J by 8 bases, and 7 bases separated the two germline ends.

This clone is a singleton in its sample. At one boundary the junction diverges from the germline segment, which might be a read error. V usage is TRBV5-1 and J usage is TRBJ1-2; D unclear. CDR3 size: 15 residues. Germline values: CDR1 SGHRS, CDR2 YFSETQ. CDR3 amino acids: CASRLGVSNNYGYTF. The DNA of the CDR3 is TGCGCCAGCAGATTGGGCGTCAGTAATAACTATGGCTACACCTTC.

J is TRBJ2-1 and V is TRBV10-3, with TRBD1 matching over 8 bases. There are 16 residues in the CDR3. Germline-derived CDR1 and CDR2 are ENHRY and SYGVKD. V lost 4 bases to trimming and J lost 0 bases; unmatched junction nucleotides: 5. The CDR3 loop reads CAISGNRGSSYNEQFF. The CDR3 region has the DNA TGTGCCATCAGTGGTAACAGGGGGAGCTCCTACAATGAGCAGTTCTTC.

The chain employs TRBV6-1 and TRBJ2-1; TRBD1 aligns across 7 bases. CDR1 is MNHNS and CDR2 is SASEGT in the germline V gene. There are 17 residues in the CDR3. Trimming removed 4 bases from V and 4 bases from J; junction bases left unmatched: 13. The CDR3 nucleotides are TGTGCCAGCAGTGCTGGGACAGCGAAGGCCCCTTACAATGAGCAGTTCTTC. As protein: CASSAGTAKAPYNEQFF.

The chain is built from TRBV7-9 and TRBJ1-2, with D possibly matching TRBD1 (6 bases). CDR1 is SEHNR and CDR2 is FQNEAQ in the germline V gene (reference sequence). The ends were cut back, 0 bases at V and 8 bases at J, with 16 bases in the middle. The length of the CDR3 is 15 residues. This chain's CDR3 is CASSLALTGSWGYTF. CDR3 in DNA: TGTGCCAGCAGCTTAGCCCTGACAGGCTCCTGGGGCTACACCTTC.

This clone was found once. This sequence joins TRBV9 and TRBJ2-3; 9 nucleotides agree with TRBD1. This CDR3 has 15 amino acids. Per the germline V gene, CDR1 is SGDLS and CDR2 is YYNGEE. The V gene end was trimmed by 5 bases and the J gene end by 2 bases; junction bases not matched to a gene: 6. CDR3 sequence (DNA): TGTGCCAGCAGAGCCGGGACAGGGATCACAGATACGCAGTATTTT. Its translation is CASRAGTGITDTQYF.

J is TRBJ2-7 and V is TRBV7-2; D remains ambiguous. The germline V gene has CDR1 SGHTA and CDR2 FQGNSA. The V end lost 1 base, the J end lost 6 bases, and 7 bases lay between the germline ends. The CDR3 is 12 amino acids. The CDR3 is CASSLVVSEQYF. The CDR3 DNA reads as TGTGCCAGCAGCTTAGTTGTCTCCGAGCAGTACTTC.

The V gene is TRBV5-6, the J gene TRBJ1-1; TRBD1 matches 7 bases. The germline V gene has CDR1 SGHDT and CDR2 YYEEEE. The CDR3 is 16 amino acids. Losses at the gene ends were 3 bases for V and 1 base for J; bases not matched to a gene: 9. CDR3 in amino acids: CASSWGSGQRNTEAFF. Here the CDR3 DNA reads TGTGCCAGCAGCTGGGGATCGGGACAGAGGAACACTGAAGCTTTCTTT.

The CDR3 DNA reads TGTGCCAGCAGCTTGGGGGGGGTGGGTGGCTACACCTTC. It encodes CASSLGGVGGYTF. The chain recombines TRBV5-4 with TRBJ1-2; a possible D gene is TRBD1 (5 bases). The CDR3 runs 13 residues. V lost 0 bases and J lost 7, with 10 bases in between. The germline CDR1 and CDR2 sequences are SGHNT and YYREEE (reference sequence).

The chain joins TRBV9 to TRBJ1-2, with 7 bases lining up with TRBD1. Losses at the gene ends were 0 bases for V and 2 bases for J; bases not matched to a gene: 4. CDR3 size: 15 residues. Per the germline V gene, CDR1 is SGDLS and CDR2 is YYNGEE. CDR3 loop: CASSVAGQTNYGYTF. CDR3 nucleotide sequence: TGTGCCAGCAGCGTAGCGGGACAGACAAACTATGGCTACACCTTC.

CDR3 residues: CASSLNGQANTGELFF. The CDR3, as DNA: TGTGCCAGCAGCTTAAACGGACAGGCGAACACCGGGGAGCTGTTTTTT. The rearrangement links TRBV7-3 to TRBJ2-2, with 7 bases matching TRBD1. The CDR3 is 16 amino acids. Looked up from germline, CDR1 is SGHTA and CDR2 is FQGTGA. V gave up 1 base and J gave up 0 bases; unmatched junction bases: 2.

This sequence joins TRBV28 and TRBJ1-5, with unresolved D. Germline V gene data show CDR1 as MDHEN and CDR2 as SYDVKM. Trimming shortened V by 5 bases and J by 2 bases, and 7 bases separated the two germline ends. The CDR3 sequence is 13 residues long. The CDR3 reads CASSRPGNQPQHF. CDR3 nucleotide sequence: TGTGCCAGCAGTCGCCCAGGCAATCAGCCCCAGCATTTT.

The CDR3 spells CASSPQDIEAFF. The CDR3 DNA reads TGTGCCAGCTCACCACAGGACATTGAAGCTTTCTTT. The chain carries TRBV18 and TRBJ1-1, with a tentative D call TRBD1 (5 bases). V dropped 1 base and J dropped 7 bases, with 7 bases sitting between them. The length of the CDR3 is 12 residues. CDR1 and CDR2 from the germline V gene are KGHSH and LQKENI.

The CDR3 sequence: CASSLDRLGYGYTF. The DNA of the CDR3 is TGTGCCAGCAGCTTGGATCGGCTGGGGTATGGCTACACCTTC. This sequence joins TRBV5-6 and TRBJ1-2; no firm D call. V lost 0 bases to trimming and J lost 5 bases, with 11 bases between them. CDR1 and CDR2 (germline): SGHDT, YYEEEE. The CDR3 is made up of 14 amino acids.